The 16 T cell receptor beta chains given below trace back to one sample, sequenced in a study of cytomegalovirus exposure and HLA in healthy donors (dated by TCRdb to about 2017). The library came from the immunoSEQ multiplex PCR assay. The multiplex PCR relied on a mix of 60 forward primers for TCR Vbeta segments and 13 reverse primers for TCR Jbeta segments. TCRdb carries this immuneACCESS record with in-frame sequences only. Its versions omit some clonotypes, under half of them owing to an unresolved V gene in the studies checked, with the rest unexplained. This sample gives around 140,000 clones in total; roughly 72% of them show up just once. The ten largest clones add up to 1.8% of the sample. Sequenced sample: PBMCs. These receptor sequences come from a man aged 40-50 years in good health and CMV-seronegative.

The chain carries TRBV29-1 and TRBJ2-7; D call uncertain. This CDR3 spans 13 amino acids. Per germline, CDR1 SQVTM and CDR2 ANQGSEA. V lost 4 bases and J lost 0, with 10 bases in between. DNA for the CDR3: TGCAGCGTTGGGGCAGCACCCTCCTACGAGCAGTACTTC. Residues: CSVGAAPSYEQYF.

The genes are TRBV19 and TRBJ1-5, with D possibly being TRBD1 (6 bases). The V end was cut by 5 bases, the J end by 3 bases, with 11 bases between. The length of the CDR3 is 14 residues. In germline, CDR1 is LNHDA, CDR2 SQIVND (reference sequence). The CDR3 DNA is TGTGCCAGTAGTGCCAGGGGTCTCAATCAGCCCCAGCATTTT. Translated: CASSARGLNQPQHF.

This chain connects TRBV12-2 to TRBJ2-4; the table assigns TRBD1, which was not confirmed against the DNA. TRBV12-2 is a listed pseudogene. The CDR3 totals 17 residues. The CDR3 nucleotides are TGTGCAAGTCGCCCTCCCCCGGTTAGTCAGGGGGCGAACATTCAGTACTTC. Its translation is CASRPPPVSQGANIQYF.

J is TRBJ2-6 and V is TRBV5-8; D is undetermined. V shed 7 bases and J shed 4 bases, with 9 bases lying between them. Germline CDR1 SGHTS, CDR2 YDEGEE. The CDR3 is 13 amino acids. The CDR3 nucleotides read TGTGCCAGCGCCCAGGAAGGGGCCAACGTCCTGACTTTC. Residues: CASAQEGANVLTF.

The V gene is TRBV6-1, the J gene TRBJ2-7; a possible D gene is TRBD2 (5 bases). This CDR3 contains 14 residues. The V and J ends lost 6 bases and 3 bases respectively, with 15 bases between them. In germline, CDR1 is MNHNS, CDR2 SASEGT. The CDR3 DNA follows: TGTGCCAGCAGCGAGATCAGCGAGGGCTACGAGCAGTACTTC. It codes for CASSEISEGYEQYF.

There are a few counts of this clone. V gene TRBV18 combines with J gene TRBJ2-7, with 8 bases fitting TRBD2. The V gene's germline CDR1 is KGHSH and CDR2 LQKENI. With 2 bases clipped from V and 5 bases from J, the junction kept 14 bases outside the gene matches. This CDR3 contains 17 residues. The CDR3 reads CASSPTSSGTSQDEQYF. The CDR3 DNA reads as TGTGCCAGCTCACCAACCAGTTCCGGGACTAGTCAGGACGAGCAGTACTTC.

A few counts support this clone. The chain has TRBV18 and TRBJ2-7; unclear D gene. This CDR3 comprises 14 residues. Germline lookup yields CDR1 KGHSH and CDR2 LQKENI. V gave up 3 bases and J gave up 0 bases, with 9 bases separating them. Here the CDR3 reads CASSPRVSSYEQYF. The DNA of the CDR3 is TGTGCCAGCTCACCCCGGGTTAGCTCCTACGAGCAGTACTTC.

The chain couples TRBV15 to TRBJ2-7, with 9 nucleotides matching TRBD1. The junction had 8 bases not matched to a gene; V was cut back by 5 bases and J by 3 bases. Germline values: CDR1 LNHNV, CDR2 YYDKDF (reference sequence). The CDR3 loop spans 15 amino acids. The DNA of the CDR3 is TGTGCCACCAGCCGTGCCGGGACAGGGATCTACGAGCAGTACTTC. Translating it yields CATSRAGTGIYEQYF.

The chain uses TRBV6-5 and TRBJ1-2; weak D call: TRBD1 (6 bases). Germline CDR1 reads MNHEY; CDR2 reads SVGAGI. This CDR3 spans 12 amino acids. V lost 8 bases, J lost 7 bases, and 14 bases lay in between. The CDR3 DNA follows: TGTGCCAGCGGGATACCAGGGGCTGGCTACACCTTC. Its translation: CASGIPGAGYTF.

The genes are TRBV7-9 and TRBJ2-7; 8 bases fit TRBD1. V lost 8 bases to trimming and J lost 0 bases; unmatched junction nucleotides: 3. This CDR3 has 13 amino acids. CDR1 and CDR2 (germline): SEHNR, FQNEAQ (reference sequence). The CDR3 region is CASGQGNSYEQYF. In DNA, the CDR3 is TGTGCCAGCGGACAGGGTAACTCCTACGAGCAGTACTTC.

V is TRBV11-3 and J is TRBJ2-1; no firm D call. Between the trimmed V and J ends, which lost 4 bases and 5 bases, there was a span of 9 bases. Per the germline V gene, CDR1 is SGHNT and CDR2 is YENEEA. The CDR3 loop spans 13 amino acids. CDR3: CASSSPTHNEQFF. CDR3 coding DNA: TGTGCCAGCAGCTCTCCAACTCACAATGAGCAGTTCTTC.

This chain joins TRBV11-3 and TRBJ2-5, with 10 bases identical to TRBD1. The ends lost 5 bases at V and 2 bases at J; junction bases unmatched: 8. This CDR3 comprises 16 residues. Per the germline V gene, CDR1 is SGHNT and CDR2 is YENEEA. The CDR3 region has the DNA TGTGCCAGCAGCACTAGGGACAGGGGTGGACAAGAGACCCAGTACTTC. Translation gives CASSTRDRGGQETQYF.

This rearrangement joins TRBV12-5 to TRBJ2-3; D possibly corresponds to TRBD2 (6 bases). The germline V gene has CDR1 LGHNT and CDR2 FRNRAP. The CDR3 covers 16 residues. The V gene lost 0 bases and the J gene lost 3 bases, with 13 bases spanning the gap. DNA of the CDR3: TGTGCTAGTGGTTTGGTACTCGGGCTAGCGACAGATACGCAGTATTTT. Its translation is CASGLVLGLATDTQYF.

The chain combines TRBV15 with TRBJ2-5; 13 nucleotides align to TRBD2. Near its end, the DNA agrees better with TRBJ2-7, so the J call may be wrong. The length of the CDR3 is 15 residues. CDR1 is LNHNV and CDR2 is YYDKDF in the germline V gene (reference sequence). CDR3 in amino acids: CAKIRGLAGIYEQYF. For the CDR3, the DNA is TGTGCCAAGATAAGGGGACTAGCGGGAATCTACGAGCAGTACTTC.

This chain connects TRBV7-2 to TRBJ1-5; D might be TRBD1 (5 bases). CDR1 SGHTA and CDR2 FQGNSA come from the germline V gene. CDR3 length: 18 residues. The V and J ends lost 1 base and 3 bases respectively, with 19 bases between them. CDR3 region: CASSLGRGGEGPNQPQHF. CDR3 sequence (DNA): TGTGCCAGCAGCTTAGGGAGAGGAGGGGAAGGTCCCAATCAGCCCCAGCATTTT. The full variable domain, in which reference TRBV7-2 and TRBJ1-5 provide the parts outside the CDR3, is GAGVSQSPSNKVTEKGKDVELRCDPISGHTALYWYRQSLGQGLEFLIYFQGNSAPDKSGLPSDRFSAERTGGSVSTLTIQRTQQEDSAVYLCASSLGRGGEGPNQPQHFGDGTRLSIL.

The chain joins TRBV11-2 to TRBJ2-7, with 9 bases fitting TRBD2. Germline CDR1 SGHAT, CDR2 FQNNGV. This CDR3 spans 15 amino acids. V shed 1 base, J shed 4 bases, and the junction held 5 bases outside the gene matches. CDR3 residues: CASSLGAGGPYEQYF. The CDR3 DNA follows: TGTGCCAGCAGCTTAGGGGCGGGAGGGCCATACGAGCAGTACTTC.